This T cell receptor beta chain is from a study of regulatory T cells in long-lasting Graves disease. Germline trimming cut 3 bases from V and 3 bases from J; bases unmatched to any gene: 3. The germline CDR1 and CDR2 sequences are SGDLS and YYNGEE. The CDR3 covers 14 residues. Time point defined: persistent/refractory GD, antithyroid drugs over 5 years with positive TRAb. RNA isolated from PBMCs was used to make the TCR library. In building TCR beta libraries, iRepertoire HTBI primers were used together with Arm-PCR of CDR3 regions. TCRdb ran MiXCR on the multiplex PCR reads and lists one entry per CDR3 protein. The sample shows a few hundred thousand distinct CDR3 sequences, roughly 23% of them seen only once.

This chain joins TRBV9 and TRBJ2-3, with 8 bases aligning to TRBD1. The sequence was collected from a female donor with Graves disease. The sequencing here drew on peripheral blood mononuclear cells (PBMCs), taken when the disease was refractory, from a patient treated with antithyroid drugs. CDR3 nucleotides: TGTGCCAGCAGCGCCGGGACAGGTACAGATACGCAGTATTTT. It yields the protein CASSAGTGTDTQYF.